This TCR beta chain stems from a study of blood T cell repertoires in COVID-19. Using immunoSEQ multiplex PCR, the repertoire was profiled, and TCRdb retains in-frame clones only, with some absent. The sample holds 100,000 or so clones; around 74% are singletons and the top ten take roughly 19%. The CDR3 totals 11 residues. The germline CDR1 and CDR2 sequences are DFQATT and SNEGSKA (reference sequence). Trimming took 6 bases from V and 7 from J, leaving 12 bases between them. The chain joins TRBV20-1 to TRBJ1-2, with D hard to call. The source material was peripheral blood. This TCR came from a woman between 70 and 85 years old with acute or convalescent COVID-19. CDR3 sequence reads: CSAPRRGGYTF. CDR3 nucleotide sequence: TGCAGTGCCCCGCGACGAGGTGGCTACACCTTC.